The T cell receptor beta chain described here comes from a study of low-dose radiotherapy and immunotherapy resistance in tumors. Alpha- and beta-chain coverage of first-strand cDNA came from TRAV- and TRBV-specific primers. Amplification, which lasted around 20 PCR cycles, used a constant-region primer and V-primer adapter to amplify TCRs. TCRdb redid the calling of the reads with MiXCR, one entry per CDR3 protein. The profile shows fewer than 110,000 distinct CDR3 sequences, more than 20% of them singletons. The CDR3 sequence is 13 residues long. V was trimmed by 0 bases and J by 3 bases, leaving 5 bases between them. Germline V gives CDR1 MNHEY, CDR2 SVGEGT. Many counts were recorded for this clonotype. The sample's time point: after trial treatment. Treatment denoted: LDRT plus nivolumab, ipilimumab, low-dose cyclophosphamide and aspirin (RACIN trial).

This material consisted of PBMCs, taken after low-dose radiotherapy plus immunotherapy. This chain uses TRBV6-2 or TRBV6-3 with TRBJ1-1, with unresolved D. The TCR comes from a male donor with prostate cancer. In DNA form, the CDR3 reads TGTGCCAGCAGTTACTCGAGGGACACTGAAGCTTTCTTT. Translated, it gives CASSYSRDTEAFF.